The 26 T cell receptor beta chains presented below share a single source sample, sequenced in a study of blood T cell repertoires in COVID-19. The assay was immunoSEQ multiplex PCR, and TCRdb's table has in-frame clones only and misses some. Of under 250,000 clones in the sample, around 82% were seen once. The sequenced sample was peripheral blood. These receptors were taken from a woman between 35 and 50 years old with acute or convalescent COVID-19.

The chain links TRBV4-2 to TRBJ2-5; D is perhaps TRBD2 (5 bases). Germline V gene sequence: CDR1 LGHNA, CDR2 YNFKEQ. Trimming stripped 0 bases from V and 2 bases from J, with 10 bases between. The CDR3 has 15 amino acids. The chain's CDR3 is CASSQEGSGQETQYF. The CDR3 DNA is TGTGCCAGCAGCCAAGAGGGTTCGGGGCAAGAGACCCAGTACTTC.

J is TRBJ2-5 and V is TRBV5-1; D remains unclear. Germline CDR1 SGHRS, CDR2 YFSETQ. Deletions cut 5 bases from V and 2 bases from J, with 7 bases between. The CDR3 has 12 residues. The DNA for the CDR3 is TGCGCCAGCAGTGACATTCAAGAGACCCAGTACTTC. Its protein product is CASSDIQETQYF.

The J gene is TRBJ1-1, the V gene TRBV9; D gene ambiguous. This CDR3 spans 13 amino acids. V was clipped by 5 bases and J by 5 bases, with 13 bases between them. CDR1 and CDR2 from the germline V gene are SGDLS and YYNGEE. The CDR3 DNA sequence: TGTGCCAGCAGTTCCCTCGGTCAAACTGAAGCTTTCTTT. Translation gives CASSSLGQTEAFF.

The sample holds one count of this clone. The rearrangement uses TRBV7-2 and TRBJ1-6; 8 bases match TRBD1. Germline V CDR1 and CDR2: SGHTA, FQGNSA. V gave up 8 bases and J gave up 6 bases; unmatched junction bases: 3. The CDR3 is 13 residues long. The CDR3 region has the DNA TGTGCCAGCGGTGGACAGGGTAATTCACCCCTCCACTTT. This gives the protein CASGGQGNSPLHF.

This chain joins TRBV7-9 and TRBJ2-2; the D gene is possibly TRBD1 (6 bases). Trimming cost V 3 bases and J 1 base, with 9 bases left between them. In germline, CDR1 is SEHNR, CDR2 FQNEAQ (reference sequence). This CDR3 is 15 amino acids long. The CDR3 protein is CASSFGTRNTGELFF. CDR3 DNA: TGTGCCAGCAGCTTCGGGACAAGGAACACCGGGGAGCTGTTTTTT.

This chain connects TRBV23-1 to TRBJ1-6, with D possibly matching TRBD1 (5 bases). TRBV23-1 is sorted into the ORF group, with uncertain function. V gave up 4 bases and J gave up 8 bases, with 21 bases separating them. CDR3 length: 17 amino acids. CDR3 in DNA: TGCGCCAGCAGTCCGTGCAAGGGGCTGCCATGGGATTCACCCCTCCACTTT. It encodes CASSPCKGLPWDSPLHF.

The V gene is TRBV7-8, the J gene TRBJ2-7, with TRBD1 matching 8 bases. CDR3 size: 14 residues. J lost 2 bases, V lost 4 bases, and 4 bases had no gene match. CDR1 is SGHVS and CDR2 is FQNEAQ in the germline V gene. The CDR3 nucleotides are TGTGCCAGCAGCTCCACAGGGGGTACCTACGAGCAGTACTTC. This codes for CASSSTGGTYEQYF.

The chain links TRBV30 to TRBJ2-7; TRBD1 matches 11 bases. The V gene's germline CDR1 is GTSNPN and CDR2 SVGIG (reference sequence). This CDR3 is 15 amino acids long. Trimming cost V 5 bases and J 3 bases; bases outside gene matches: 9. The CDR3 here is CAWLAGTGGRYEQYF. The CDR3 DNA reads as TGTGCCTGGTTAGCCGGGACAGGGGGACGCTACGAGCAGTACTTC. Based on the CDR3 plus reference TRBV30 and TRBJ2-7, the full variable domain is SQTIHQWPATLVQPVGSPLSLECTVEGTSNPNLYWYRQAAGRGLQLLFYSVGIGQISSEVPQNLSASRPQDRQFILSSKKLLLSDSGFYLCAWLAGTGGRYEQYFGPGTRLTVT.

The chain links TRBV20-1 to TRBJ2-2; TRBD2 matches 11 bases. The ends lost 6 bases at V and 6 bases at J; junction bases unmatched: 9. CDR3 length: 15 residues. CDR1 and CDR2 from the germline V gene are DFQATT and SNEGSKA (reference sequence). Written as DNA, the CDR3 is TGCAGTGCCAGTAGCGGGGGGGTGCGCCCCGGGGAGCTGTTTTTT. It yields the protein CSASSGGVRPGELFF.

The V gene is TRBV19, the J gene TRBJ1-2; 9 bases map to TRBD1. With 4 bases clipped from V and 5 bases from J, the junction kept 8 bases outside the gene matches. CDR1 LNHDA and CDR2 SQIVND come from the germline V gene (reference sequence). The CDR3 has 15 residues. CDR3 nucleotide sequence: TGTGCCAGTAGTAAGAGGACAGGGGTTTTTTATGGCTACACCTTC. It translates to CASSKRTGVFYGYTF.

The chain combines TRBV18 with TRBJ1-5; D not certain. Germline loops: CDR1 KGHSH, CDR2 LQKENI. V lost 6 bases and J 4 bases, leaving 7 bases between the germline ends. The CDR3 extends over 12 amino acids. CDR3 DNA: TGTGCCAGCTCGAACAGTAATCAGCCCCAGCATTTT. Protein sequence: CASSNSNQPQHF. Looking up the rest from reference TRBV18 and TRBJ1-5 gives the full variable domain: NAGVMQNPRHLVRRRGQEARLRCSPMKGHSHVYWYRQLPEEGLKFMVYLQKENIIDESGMPKERFSAEFPKEGPSILRIQQVVRGDSAAYFCASSNSNQPQHFGDGTRLSIL.

This clone was observed once. The chain couples TRBV27 to TRBJ1-5, with D maybe TRBD1 (5 bases). Trimming took 5 bases from V and 2 from J, leaving 16 bases between them. Germline V gene data show CDR1 as MNHEY and CDR2 as SMNVEV (reference sequence). The CDR3 consists of 16 residues. CDR3 sequence (DNA): TGTGCCAGCAGTCCCCAGACAGAAGTTGGCAATCAGCCCCAGCATTTT. Encoded protein: CASSPQTEVGNQPQHF.

J is TRBJ2-7 and V is TRBV6-5; 10 nucleotides line up with TRBD1. Trimming removed 7 bases from V and 5 bases from J; junction bases left unmatched: 8. Germline loops: CDR1 MNHEY, CDR2 SVGAGI. The CDR3 is 14 residues long. CDR3 loop: CASKTDRGLDEQYF. For the CDR3, the DNA is TGTGCCAGCAAAACAGACAGGGGGCTCGACGAGCAGTACTTC.

The rearrangement uses TRBV6-1 and TRBJ1-2; D might be TRBD1 (6 bases). The germline V gene has CDR1 MNHNS and CDR2 SASEGT. The CDR3 is 18 amino acids. V was cut by 4 bases and J by 4 bases, with 25 bases left in between. Written as DNA, the CDR3 is TGTGCCAGCAGTGTATTGGGGGGGGCCCGGATGCATTCCTATGGCTACACCTTC. This gives the protein CASSVLGGARMHSYGYTF.

V and J are TRBV9 and TRBJ2-1; TRBD2 matches 7 bases. Trimming took 4 bases from V and 1 from J; bases not matched to a gene: 5. Germline values: CDR1 SGDLS, CDR2 YYNGEE. The CDR3 is 15 amino acids. The CDR3 region is CASSLGTTSYNEQFF. The DNA of the CDR3 is TGTGCCAGCAGCCTGGGGACTACTTCCTACAATGAGCAGTTCTTC.

In regard to this clone: Compared with germline, one end of the junction differs, possibly owing to a read error. The chain combines TRBV7-2 with TRBJ2-1; 11 nucleotides line up with TRBD2. Per germline, CDR1 SGHTA and CDR2 FQGNSA. The CDR3 is made up of 16 amino acids. The DNA for the CDR3 is TGTGCCAGCAGTTTAGCGGGGGGGTACTCCTACAATGAGCAGTTCTTC. Its protein is CASSLAGGYSYNEQFF.

This rearrangement joins TRBV5-4 to TRBJ1-1, with a possible D match to TRBD1 (6 bases). Germline CDR1 and CDR2: SGHNT and YYREEE (reference sequence). The CDR3 consists of 17 residues. The V gene lost 4 bases and the J gene lost 2 bases, with 21 bases spanning the gap. This CDR3 reads CASSRYHRDRFNTEAFF. The CDR3 region has the DNA TGTGCCAGCAGCCGTTACCACAGGGATCGTTTCAACACTGAAGCTTTCTTT. Looking up the rest from reference TRBV5-4 and TRBJ1-1 gives the full variable domain: ETGVTQSPTHLIKTRGQQVTLRCSSQSGHNTVSWYQQALGQGPQFIFQYYREEENGRGNFPPRFSGLQFPNYSSELNVNALELDDSALYLCASSRYHRDRFNTEAFFGQGTRLTVV.

This clone was counted between two and nine times. The gene calls are TRBV5-5 and TRBJ1-6, with 9 bases matching TRBD1. Germline trimming cut 4 bases from V and 8 bases from J; bases unmatched to any gene: 1. CDR3 length: 13 residues. CDR1 and CDR2 from the germline V gene are SGHKS and YYEKEE (reference sequence). CDR3 DNA sequence: TGTGCCAGCAGCCGGGACAGGGATTCACCCCTCCACTTT. This translates into CASSRDRDSPLHF.

This clone was seen only once. V and J are TRBV29-1 and TRBJ1-1, with D perhaps matching TRBD1 (6 bases). CDR3 length: 14 residues. The germline CDR1 and CDR2 sequences are SQVTM and ANQGSEA. V was cut by 0 bases and J by 10 bases, with 18 bases left in between. DNA of the CDR3: TGCAGCGTTGAAGAGGGGGGGGCCACAAACGGAGCTTTCTTT. This gives the protein CSVEEGGATNGAFF.

The rearrangement joins TRBV15 to TRBJ2-5, with a possible D match to TRBD1 (6 bases). V lost 0 bases and J 5 bases, leaving 10 bases between the germline ends. Germline CDR1 and CDR2: LNHNV and YYDKDF (reference sequence). CDR3 length: 14 amino acids. The CDR3 coding sequence is TGTGCCACCAGCAGAGATACAGGGATGGAGACCCAGTACTTC. Translated, it gives CATSRDTGMETQYF.

The chain links TRBV28 to TRBJ1-6; D not certain. Trimming cost V 3 bases and J 0 bases, with 6 bases left between them. CDR3 size: 15 residues. CDR1 is MDHEN and CDR2 is SYDVKM in the germline V gene. The CDR3 coding sequence is TGTGCCAGCAGTTTCGGGAGCTCCTATAATTCACCCCTCCACTTT. This codes for CASSFGSSYNSPLHF.

The gene calls are TRBV5-1 and TRBJ2-3; 7 bases fit TRBD2. CDR3 length: 14 residues. Trimming took 4 bases from V and 5 from J; bases not matched to a gene: 7. Germline V gene sequence: CDR1 SGHRS, CDR2 YFSETQ. The CDR3 loop reads CASSRLAAEDTQYF. CDR3 DNA: TGCGCCAGCAGCCGACTAGCAGCGGAAGATACGCAGTATTTT.

V is TRBV21-1 and J is TRBJ2-1; no check of the table's D call, TRBD2, against the DNA was made. TRBV21-1 is reported as a pseudogene. The CDR3 consists of 16 residues. CDR3 sequence (DNA): TGTGCCAGCAGCAAAGGGAGACTAGCGGCATACAATGAGCAGTTCTTC. Translated, it gives CASSKGRLAAYNEQFF.

J is TRBJ2-1 and V is TRBV4-2; D uncertain. Trimming took 4 bases from V and 0 from J, leaving 13 bases between them. Germline V gene data show CDR1 as LGHNA and CDR2 as YNFKEQ. There are 16 residues in the CDR3. DNA for the CDR3: TGTGCCAGCAGCCCGATAACTACTCCCTCCTACAATGAGCAGTTCTTC. Translated, it gives CASSPITTPSYNEQFF.

V is TRBV5-8 and J is TRBJ1-5; D uncertain. CDR1 SGHTS and CDR2 YDEGEE come from the germline V gene. Between the trimmed V and J ends, which lost 2 bases and 0 bases, there was a span of 9 bases. The CDR3 length is 15 residues. CDR3 loop: CASSFRGGSNQPQHF. The DNA of the CDR3 is TGTGCCAGCAGCTTTAGAGGCGGTAGCAATCAGCCCCAGCATTTT.

J is TRBJ2-2 and V is TRBV20-1; D is undetermined. The CDR3 is 11 residues long. Germline V gene lookup returns CDR1 DFQATT and CDR2 SNEGSKA (reference sequence). With 5 bases removed from V and 7 bases from J, the gap between germline ends came to 8 bases. The CDR3 spells CSALFIGELFF. DNA of the CDR3: TGCAGTGCTCTATTTATCGGGGAGCTGTTTTTT.